The following is a TCR beta chain sequence with its context. Its antigen is unidentified. The data belong to a study of shared clonotypes between healthy human individuals. On the study more broadly: CD4 naive cells filled three plates per donor, CD4 memory three, CD8 naive two and CD8 memory one. Study results and limitations: Naive CD4 clonotypes were shared across a few donors at around 5.4%.

Germline-derived CDR1 and CDR2 are SQVTM and ANQGSEA. Germline trimming cut 8 bases from V and 2 bases from J; bases unmatched to any gene: 8. This CDR3 has 13 residues. The table came from immunoSEQ multiplex PCR; TCRdb's copy has only in-frame clones and leaves some out. This table has a few million clones, approximately 94% appearing once. This clonotype was sampled from a young man in good health. Material: naive CD4+ T cells sorted from blood. Subset noted: CD45RA+ positively selected. The V call is TRBV29-1, the J call TRBJ2-5; 7 nucleotides agree with TRBD1. CDR3 protein: CSTRTGGQETQYF. CDR3 sequence (DNA): TGCAGCACCCGGACAGGAGGTCAAGAGACCCAGTACTTC. The entire variable domain, with the rest obtained from reference TRBV29-1 and TRBJ2-5, is as follows: SAVISQKPSRDICQRGTSLTIQCQVDSQVTMMFWYRQQPGQSLTLIATANQGSEATYESGFVIDKFPISRPNLTFSTLTVSNMSPEDSSIYLCSTRTGGQETQYFGPGTRLLVL.